Below are 10 T cell receptor beta chains sequenced from a single sample in a study of T cell responses to AZD1222 COVID-19 vaccine. Here immunoSEQ multiplex PCR was the method, and the copy in TCRdb shows in-frame clones only, minus some. This sample yields around 76,000 clones, of which about four fifths are seen a single time; 9.8% belongs to the top ten. The source material was peripheral blood, sampled on day 0 of AZD1222 vaccination. The source of these receptors is an adult in good health.

The chain links TRBV2 to TRBJ2-7, with TRBD1 matching 7 bases. Germline V gene data show CDR1 as SNHLY and CDR2 as FYNNEI. This CDR3 has 16 residues. Trimming took 7 bases from V and 2 from J; bases not matched to a gene: 14. The CDR3 protein is CASNPLGTDRTYEQYF. The CDR3 bases are TGTGCCAGCAACCCCCTTGGGACAGACAGAACCTACGAGCAGTACTTC.

The V gene is TRBV14, the J gene TRBJ1-2, with D hard to call. The CDR3 loop spans 13 amino acids. V was cut by 1 base and J by 2 bases, with 5 bases left in between. CDR1 and CDR2 from the germline V gene are SGHDN and FVKESK. CDR3 sequence: CASSQAENYGYTF. CDR3 DNA sequence: TGTGCCAGCAGCCAAGCGGAGAACTATGGCTACACCTTC.

The chain joins TRBV5-8 to TRBJ1-1, with 10 positions matching TRBD1. The J segment lost 1 base and the V segment lost 0 bases, leaving 9 bases of the junction unmatched. Germline lookup yields CDR1 SGHTS and CDR2 YDEGEE. The CDR3 has 18 amino acids. The CDR3 bases are TGTGCCAGCAGCTTGGATGGGACAGGGGTTTGGGGGAACACTGAAGCTTTCTTT. The encoded protein is CASSLDGTGVWGNTEAFF.

This chain connects TRBV30 to TRBJ1-5; D uncertain. From germline, CDR1 is GTSNPN and CDR2 SVGIG (reference sequence). V was shortened by 2 bases and J by 4 bases, with 9 bases between the two germline ends. The CDR3 has 13 amino acids. As DNA, the CDR3 is TGTGCCTGGAGTCGGCAGAATAATCAGCCCCAGCATTTT. It is translated as CAWSRQNNQPQHF.

The chain joins TRBV5-1 to TRBJ1-2, with D tentatively TRBD1 (6 bases). In germline, CDR1 is SGHRS, CDR2 YFSETQ. This CDR3 has 14 residues. V lost 6 bases and J 8 bases, leaving 20 bases between the germline ends. The DNA of the CDR3 is TGCGCCAGCACCATTGTAAACAGGGAGGACGGCTACACCTTC. This encodes CASTIVNREDGYTF.

This clone has only a few counts. This chain links TRBV24-1 with TRBJ1-5, with D possibly matching TRBD1 (6 bases). V was clipped by 5 bases and J by 8 bases, with 12 bases between them. Germline V gene lookup returns CDR1 KGHDR and CDR2 SFDVKD. The CDR3 is 13 amino acids. CDR3 DNA: TGTGCCACCAGTGGCCTCAGGGGTGAGCCCCAGCATTTT. The encoded protein is CATSGLRGEPQHF.

The chain carries TRBV15 and TRBJ2-6; D uncertain. V was clipped by 3 bases and J by 3 bases, with 6 bases between them. This CDR3 is 14 amino acids long. Looked up from germline, CDR1 is LNHNV and CDR2 is YYDKDF (reference sequence). CDR3 coding DNA: TGTGCCACCAGCAGGACGGGTGGGGCCAACGTCCTGACTTTC. Its protein is CATSRTGGANVLTF.

This clone was detected only a few times. This chain links TRBV4-2 with TRBJ2-1, with a tentative D call TRBD2 (6 bases). The CDR3 consists of 14 residues. CDR1 and CDR2 from the germline V gene are LGHNA and YNFKEQ. Trimming pared 3 bases from V and 6 bases from J, leaving 12 bases between. DNA for the CDR3: TGTGCCAGCAGCCAGACCGGGACTCTCAATGAGCAGTTCTTC. It translates to CASSQTGTLNEQFF.

This clone appeared once. The rearrangement joins TRBV7-9 to TRBJ2-3, with a possible D match to TRBD2 (5 bases). V lost 8 bases, J lost 0 bases, and 12 bases lay in between. Germline CDR1 reads SEHNR; CDR2 reads FQNEAQ (reference sequence). CDR3 size: 14 residues. The CDR3 DNA reads as TGTGCCAGCCTAGCTGGGTCCAGCACAGATACGCAGTATTTT. This encodes CASLAGSSTDTQYF.

The V gene is TRBV7-8, the J gene TRBJ2-1; perhaps TRBD2 as D (5 bases). This CDR3 has 14 amino acids. Germline V lookup: CDR1 SGHVS, CDR2 FQNEAQ. V lost 5 bases and J lost 6, with 14 bases in between. The CDR3 coding sequence is TGTGCCAGCAGCGCGACGGGGTGGGGCAATGAGCAGTTCTTC. Translation gives CASSATGWGNEQFF.